Shown below are 14 T cell receptor beta chains from a single sample sequenced in a study of T cell responses to AZD1222 COVID-19 vaccine. TCRdb's copy holds only in-frame clones and misses some; the assay was immunoSEQ multiplex PCR. The table records 100,000 to 150,000 clones, over 75% of them present only once. The sample in question was peripheral blood, obtained on day 0 of AZD1222 vaccination. The receptors originated from an adult in good health.

About this clone itself: Other DNA sequences from this sample encode an identical CDR3 as well. The rearrangement uses TRBV28 and TRBJ1-2; TRBD1 might be the D (6 bases). V was pared by 5 bases and J by 5 bases, with 9 bases between. Germline V gives CDR1 MDHEN, CDR2 SYDVKM. The CDR3 runs 12 residues. The DNA for the CDR3 is TGTGCCAGCAGTCCGACAGGTTATGGCTACACCTTC. It translates to CASSPTGYGYTF.

This chain links TRBV4-3 with TRBJ1-5, with TRBD1 as a possible D gene (6 bases). The CDR3 has 15 amino acids. The V gene lost 3 bases and the J gene lost 0 bases, with 9 bases spanning the gap. Germline CDR1 LGHNA, CDR2 YSLEER. The CDR3 reads CASSQGTNSNQPQHF. CDR3 DNA: TGCGCCAGCAGCCAGGGGACAAATAGCAATCAGCCCCAGCATTTT.

J is TRBJ2-5 and V is TRBV10-3; the D gene is possibly TRBD2 (5 bases). The CDR3 loop spans 14 amino acids. The ends were cut back, 5 bases at V and 5 bases at J, with 15 bases in the middle. Per the germline V gene, CDR1 is ENHRY and CDR2 is SYGVKD. CDR3 in DNA: TGTGCCATCAGTCGAAGGGAGACTGGGGAGACCCAGTACTTC. This encodes CAISRRETGETQYF.

The V call is TRBV24-1, the J call TRBJ2-3; 8 bases fit TRBD1. V trimming: 5 bases; J trimming: 2 bases; junction bases outside the gene matches: 20. Germline CDR1 is KGHDR and CDR2 is SFDVKD. CDR3 length equals 20 residues. The CDR3 DNA reads as TGTGCCACCAGTGGCCAGGGGGCTCCCGGGGCCCCCCTAGTCACAGATACGCAGTATTTT. Translated, it gives CATSGQGAPGAPLVTDTQYF.

This clone was detected once. The chain links TRBV30 to TRBJ1-1; TRBD1 is a possible D gene (6 bases). From germline, CDR1 is GTSNPN and CDR2 SVGIG (reference sequence). This CDR3 spans 14 amino acids. V lost 3 bases and J lost 2, with 13 bases in between. CDR3 nucleotides: TGTGCCTGGAGGAGGGGGGCAGGCAACACTGAAGCTTTCTTT. Its protein is CAWRRGAGNTEAFF.

V gene TRBV7-2 combines with J gene TRBJ1-1; D is perhaps TRBD1 (5 bases). Between the trimmed V and J ends, which lost 3 bases and 4 bases, there was a span of 15 bases. Germline V gene lookup returns CDR1 SGHTA and CDR2 FQGNSA. The CDR3 is 15 amino acids. The CDR3 DNA is TGTGCCAGCAGCTTGTTTGGCACAGGACCCACTGAAGCTTTCTTT. It yields the protein CASSLFGTGPTEAFF.

The V gene is TRBV10-3, the J gene TRBJ1-2; 7 bases fit TRBD1. The CDR3 consists of 13 residues. Germline V lookup: CDR1 ENHRY, CDR2 SYGVKD. Trimming removed 7 bases from V and 6 bases from J; junction bases left unmatched: 8. This chain's CDR3 is CAIMRQGMDGYTF. The CDR3 bases are TGTGCCATCATGCGACAGGGAATGGATGGCTACACCTTC.

The chain couples TRBV6-2 or TRBV6-3 to TRBJ1-5, with D tentatively TRBD1 (6 bases). There are 17 residues in the CDR3. The ends were cut back, 2 bases at V and 0 bases at J, with 14 bases in the middle. Germline V gene lookup returns CDR1 MNHEY and CDR2 SVGEGT. CDR3 in amino acids: CASSYPGGGASNQPQHF. The CDR3 coding sequence is TGTGCCAGCAGTTACCCGGGAGGGGGGGCTAGCAATCAGCCCCAGCATTTT.

The V and J genes are TRBV27 and TRBJ1-5; the D gene is possibly TRBD1 (5 bases). Trimming removed 3 bases from V and 4 bases from J, with 10 bases in between. Germline V gene lookup returns CDR1 MNHEY and CDR2 SMNVEV (reference sequence). The CDR3 length is 14 residues. The CDR3 DNA reads as TGTGCCAGCAGTTTGGGCACAGGTAATCAGCCCCAGCATTTT. It encodes CASSLGTGNQPQHF.

The rearrangement uses TRBV18 and TRBJ2-3; 8 bases line up with TRBD2. After removal of 6 bases from V and 5 bases from J, the junction contained 13 bases not matched to a gene. CDR1 is KGHSH and CDR2 is LQKENI in the germline V gene. The CDR3 extends over 16 amino acids. The CDR3 DNA follows: TGTGCCAGCTCGCGAGGGGATAGCGGGATCCAAGATACGCAGTATTTT. This codes for CASSRGDSGIQDTQYF.

The rearrangement joins TRBV28 to TRBJ1-5; a possible D gene is TRBD1 (5 bases). The length of the CDR3 is 15 residues. Germline V gene data show CDR1 as MDHEN and CDR2 as SYDVKM. Deletions cut 5 bases from V and 3 bases from J, with 14 bases between. The CDR3 loop is CASSGGLGLNQPQHF. The CDR3 DNA follows: TGTGCCAGCAGTGGGGGGTTGGGCCTCAATCAGCCCCAGCATTTT. Drawing the rest from reference TRBV28 and TRBJ1-5, the complete variable domain is DVKVTQSSRYLVKRTGEKVFLECVQDMDHENMFWYRQDPGLGLRLIYFSYDVKMKEKGDIPEGYSVSREKKERFSLILESASTNQTSMYLCASSGGLGLNQPQHFGDGTRLSIL.

The chain recombines TRBV6-4 with TRBJ1-2; D possibly corresponds to TRBD1 (5 bases). Trimming stripped 5 bases from V and 6 bases from J, with 13 bases between. CDR1 MRHNA and CDR2 SNTAGT come from the germline V gene. The CDR3 runs 13 residues. The CDR3 DNA sequence: TGTGCCAGCAGTCAGGTCTGGGGCAATGGCTACACCTTC. This translates into CASSQVWGNGYTF.

V is TRBV4-2 and J is TRBJ1-1; 7 nucleotides align to TRBD1. The V segment lost 1 base and the J segment 5 bases; nucleotides outside the gene matches: 7. Germline V gene sequence: CDR1 LGHNA, CDR2 YNFKEQ. The CDR3 is 15 residues long. The CDR3 coding sequence is TGTGCCAGCAGCCAAGGAGGGGGACAGACTACTGAAGCTTTCTTT. Translation gives CASSQGGGQTTEAFF.

J is TRBJ2-3 and V is TRBV6-2 or TRBV6-3; possible D gene TRBD1, 6 bases. V lost 5 bases, J lost 5 bases, and 14 bases lay in between. The CDR3 has 14 amino acids. From germline, CDR1 is MNHEY and CDR2 SVGEGT. This CDR3 is CASSNRGQQDTQYF. CDR3 DNA: TGTGCCAGCAGTAACCGTGGACAGCAAGATACGCAGTATTTT.